This T cell receptor (beta chain) stems from a study of cytomegalovirus exposure and HLA in healthy donors. The study's findings and limits: According to a later analysis, most TCR beta chains associated with CMV appeared HLA-restricted. It was reported that TCR beta sequences correctly inferred the HLA-A and HLA-B alleles for most subjects. A later analysis reportedly found that, within productive TCRs, an Asian-associated ancestry cluster had fewer N-insertions than the mean observed across the roughly 670 donors.

The CDR3 length is 15 residues. The germline gives CDR1 GTSNPN, CDR2 SVGIG (reference sequence). Trimming took off 3 bases at V and 4 bases at J, with 17 bases between the two ends. Amplification used 60 Vbeta primers and 13 Jbeta primers. TCRdb's copy holds only in-frame clones and misses some; the assay was immunoSEQ multiplex PCR. There are about 190,000 clones in the sample; roughly 86% occur only once, and more than 1.5% lies in the top ten. About this clone: The antigen is undetermined.

The clonotype was recovered from a woman between 18 and 29 years old in good health and CMV-seronegative. The specimen sequenced was PBMCs. The chain employs TRBV30 and TRBJ2-3, with D uncertain. Here the CDR3 reads CAWRSGAPTADTQYF. CDR3 in DNA: TGTGCCTGGAGGTCCGGAGCCCCCACCGCAGATACGCAGTATTTT. Looking up the rest from reference TRBV30 and TRBJ2-3 gives the full variable domain: SQTIHQWPATLVQPVGSPLSLECTVEGTSNPNLYWYRQAAGRGLQLLFYSVGIGQISSEVPQNLSASRPQDRQFILSSKKLLLSDSGFYLCAWRSGAPTADTQYFGPGTRLTVL.